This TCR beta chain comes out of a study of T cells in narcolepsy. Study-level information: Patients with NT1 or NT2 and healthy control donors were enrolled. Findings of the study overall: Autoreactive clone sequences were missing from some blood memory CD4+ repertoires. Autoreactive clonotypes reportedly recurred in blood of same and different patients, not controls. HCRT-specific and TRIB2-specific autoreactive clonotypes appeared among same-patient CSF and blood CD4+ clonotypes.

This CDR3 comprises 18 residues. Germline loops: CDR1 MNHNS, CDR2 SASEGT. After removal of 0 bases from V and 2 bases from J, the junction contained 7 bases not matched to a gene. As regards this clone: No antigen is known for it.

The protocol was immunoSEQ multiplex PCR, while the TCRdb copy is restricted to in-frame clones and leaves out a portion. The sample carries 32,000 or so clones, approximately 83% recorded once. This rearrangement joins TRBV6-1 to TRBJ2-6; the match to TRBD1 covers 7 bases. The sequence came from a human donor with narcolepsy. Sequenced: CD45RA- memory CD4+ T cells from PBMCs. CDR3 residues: CASSEARGPGAGANVLTF. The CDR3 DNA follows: TGTGCCAGCAGTGAAGCGAGGGGGCCCGGCGCTGGGGCCAACGTCCTGACTTTC.